The 10 T cell receptor beta chains presented below share a single source sample, sequenced in a study of T cells of healthy individuals. TCRdb re-analysed the 5' RACE reads in MiXCR, keeping a single row per CDR3 protein. Among around 40,000 distinct CDR3 sequences listed, 4% to 5.5% were seen once. The receptors originated from a human donor in good health.

This clonotype was counted many times. The V call is TRBV2, the J call TRBJ1-6, with 7 bases identical to TRBD1. The CDR3 sequence is 14 residues long. CDR1 SNHLY and CDR2 FYNNEI come from the germline V gene. Trimming at V came to 6 bases and at J to 9 bases, leaving 8 bases not matched to a gene. The CDR3 DNA follows: TGTGCCAGCAGCGAGGACAGGTCTCGTTCACCCCTCCACTTT. Translation: CASSEDRSRSPLHF.

This clonotype was seen a handful of times. The chain couples TRBV11-2 to TRBJ2-7; 8 bases fit TRBD1. V lost 5 bases, J lost 5 bases, and 8 bases stayed unmatched. CDR3 length: 14 residues. The V gene's germline CDR1 is SGHAT and CDR2 FQNNGV. CDR3 sequence (DNA): TGTGCCAGCAGCCCGCCGGGACAGGCTCACGAGCAGTACTTC. This sequence encodes CASSPPGQAHEQYF. Supplemented by reference TRBV11-2 and TRBJ2-7, the full variable domain reads EAGVAQSPRYKIIEKRQSVAFWCNPISGHATLYWYQQILGQGPKLLIQFQNNGVVDDSQLPKDRFSAERLKGVDSTLKIQPAKLEDSAVYLCASSPPGQAHEQYFGPGTRLTVT.

This clonotype was counted at least ten times. This rearrangement joins TRBV5-1 to TRBJ1-2, with unresolved D. The CDR3 extends over 15 amino acids. With 0 bases removed from V and 5 bases from J, the gap between germline ends came to 14 bases. CDR1 and CDR2 (germline): SGHRS, YFSETQ. As DNA, the CDR3 is TGCGCCAGCAGCTTGGCCCGTGGGTTTATGTATGGCTACACCTTC. Protein product: CASSLARGFMYGYTF. The variable domain in full, with the rest retrieved from reference TRBV5-1 and TRBJ1-2, is KAGVTQTPRYLIKTRGQQVTLSCSPISGHRSVSWYQQTPGQGLQFLFEYFSETQRNKGNFPGRFSGRQFSNSRSEMNVSTLELGDSALYLCASSLARGFMYGYTFGSGTRLTVV.

This clonotype was found many times. V is TRBV2 and J is TRBJ1-2; perhaps TRBD1 as D (6 bases). The germline V and J ends were trimmed by 3 bases and 3 bases, with 17 bases remaining between them. Germline loops: CDR1 SNHLY, CDR2 FYNNEI. The CDR3 loop spans 16 amino acids. CDR3 bases: TGTGCCAGCAGTGAGTTAAGTGGACAGCCCTACTATGGCTACACCTTC. It is translated as CASSELSGQPYYGYTF.

The V gene is TRBV7-8, the J gene TRBJ2-3; D is uncertain. The CDR3 is 13 amino acids. Germline CDR1 SGHVS, CDR2 FQNEAQ. The ends were cut back, 4 bases at V and 6 bases at J, with 11 bases in the middle. The CDR3 coding sequence is TGTGCCAGCAGCTATAGTCGCCGGGATACGCAGTATTTT. Translated: CASSYSRRDTQYF.

This clonotype has a handful of counts. The chain uses TRBV6-1 and TRBJ2-5; possibly TRBD2 for D (6 bases). The CDR3 loop spans 15 amino acids. Germline CDR1 MNHNS, CDR2 SASEGT. Trimming cost V 5 bases and J 1 base, with 14 bases left between them. CDR3 amino acids: CASSTNAGFQETQYF. Here the CDR3 DNA reads TGTGCCAGCAGTACTAATGCGGGGTTCCAAGAGACCCAGTACTTC.

The chain joins TRBV20-1 to TRBJ2-5; a possible D gene is TRBD1 (6 bases). The CDR3 runs 15 residues. The germline gives CDR1 DFQATT, CDR2 SNEGSKA (reference sequence). Trimming took 6 bases from V and 5 from J, leaving 22 bases between them. In nucleotides, the CDR3 is TGCAGTGCCAGGGGTACAACCCAGGATTGGGAGACCCAGTACTTC. This translates into CSARGTTQDWETQYF.

This clonotype was counted many times. The chain employs TRBV20-1 and TRBJ2-3, with D tentatively TRBD1 (5 bases). The V gene's germline CDR1 is DFQATT and CDR2 SNEGSKA (reference sequence). V gave up 1 base and J gave up 2 bases, with 13 bases separating them. The CDR3 has 15 amino acids. CDR3 sequence reads: CSARAVQTVTDTQYF. For the CDR3, the DNA is TGCAGTGCTAGAGCGGTACAGACAGTCACAGATACGCAGTATTTT.

This clonotype has at least ten counts. J is TRBJ1-1 and V is TRBV5-5; D is unresolved. The CDR3 covers 15 residues. The germline V gene encodes CDR1 SGHKS and CDR2 YYEKEE (reference sequence). Trimming left V 0 bases short and J 1 base short, with 10 bases between. The CDR3 loop is CASSLVPRENTEAFF. The DNA for the CDR3 is TGTGCCAGCAGCTTGGTCCCTAGAGAGAACACTGAAGCTTTCTTT. The variable domain in full, with the rest retrieved from reference TRBV5-5 and TRBJ1-1, is DAGVTQSPTHLIKTRGQQVTLRCSPISGHKSVSWYQQVLGQGPQFIFQYYEKEERGRGNFPDRFSARQFPNYSSELNVNALLLGDSALYLCASSLVPRENTEAFFGQGTRLTVV.

This clonotype was observed at least ten times. V is TRBV7-8 and J is TRBJ2-3; D not resolved. V lost 3 bases to trimming and J lost 1 base, with 8 bases between them. The CDR3 spans 14 residues. Germline V lookup: CDR1 SGHVS, CDR2 FQNEAQ. CDR3 coding DNA: TGTGCCAGCAGCTTGAACCTACGCACAGATACGCAGTATTTT. It codes for CASSLNLRTDTQYF.